This record concerns one TCR beta chain sequence. This entry comes from a study of Tregs in tolerant kidney transplant recipients. The V end lost 1 base, the J end lost 5 bases, and 9 bases lay between the germline ends. The CDR3 loop spans 12 amino acids. Germline V gene sequence: CDR1 SQVTM, CDR2 ANQGSEA. Assay used: immunoSEQ multiplex PCR; TCRdb lists only in-frame clones, some missing. Of 3,800 or so clones in the sample, 80% to 90% were seen once. This chain joins TRBV29-1 and TRBJ2-7; no definite D call. The receptor was isolated from a human donor who received a combined kidney and bone marrow transplant. The sequences come from Tregs from blood, collected before the transplant. In nucleotides, the CDR3 is TGCAGCGTTGAAGTAAGCCAGGACGAGCAGTACTTC. Amino acid sequence: CSVEVSQDEQYF.